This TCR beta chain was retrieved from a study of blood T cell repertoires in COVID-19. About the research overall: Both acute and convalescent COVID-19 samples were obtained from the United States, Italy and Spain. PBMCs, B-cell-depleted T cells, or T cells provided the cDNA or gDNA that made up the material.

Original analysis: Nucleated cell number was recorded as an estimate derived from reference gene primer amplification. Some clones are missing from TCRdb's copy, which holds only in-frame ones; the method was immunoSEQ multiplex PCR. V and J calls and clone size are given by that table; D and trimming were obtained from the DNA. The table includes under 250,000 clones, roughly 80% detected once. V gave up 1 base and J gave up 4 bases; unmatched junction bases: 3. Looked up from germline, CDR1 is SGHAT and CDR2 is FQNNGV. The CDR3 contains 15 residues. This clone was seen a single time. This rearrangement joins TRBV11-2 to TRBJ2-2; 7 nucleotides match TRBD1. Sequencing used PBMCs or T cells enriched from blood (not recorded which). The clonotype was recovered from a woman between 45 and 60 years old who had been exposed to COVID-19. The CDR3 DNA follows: TGTGCCAGCAGCTTAGTGGGGACAGCCACCGGGGAGCTGTTTTTT. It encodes CASSLVGTATGELFF.